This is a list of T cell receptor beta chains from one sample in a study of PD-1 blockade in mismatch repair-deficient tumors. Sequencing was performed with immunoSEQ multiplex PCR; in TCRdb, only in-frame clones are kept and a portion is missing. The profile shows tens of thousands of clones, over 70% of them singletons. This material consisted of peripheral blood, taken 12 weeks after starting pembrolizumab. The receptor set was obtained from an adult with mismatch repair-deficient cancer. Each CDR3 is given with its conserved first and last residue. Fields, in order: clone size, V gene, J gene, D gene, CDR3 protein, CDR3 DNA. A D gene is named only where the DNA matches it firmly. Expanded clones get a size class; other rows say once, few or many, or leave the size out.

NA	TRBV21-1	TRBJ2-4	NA	CASSKGGILAKNIQYF	TGTGCCAGCAGCAAGGGGGGGATACTAGCCAAAAACATTCAGTACTTC
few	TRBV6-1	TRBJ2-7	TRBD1	CASSEKGQGYEQYF	TGTGCCAGCAGTGAAAAGGGACAGGGTTACGAGCAGTACTTC
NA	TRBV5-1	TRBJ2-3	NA	CASSLARQENSPSTDTQYF	TGCGCCAGCAGCTTGGCAAGACAGGAGAACTCACCTAGCACAGATACGCAGTATTTT
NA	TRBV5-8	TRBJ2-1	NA	CASSLEGLLVLNEQFF	TGTGCCAGCAGCTTGGAGGGCCTACTAGTTTTGAATGAGCAGTTCTTC
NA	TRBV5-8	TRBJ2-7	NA	CASSYPRYEQYF	TGTGCCAGCAGCTACCCTAGATACGAGCAGTACTTC
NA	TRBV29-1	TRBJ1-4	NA	CSAGEGPNEKLLF	TGCAGCGCCGGTGAGGGGCCTAATGAAAAACTGCTTTTT
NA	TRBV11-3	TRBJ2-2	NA	CASAPEGASRNTGELFF	TGTGCCAGCGCTCCCGAGGGTGCCAGCAGGAACACCGGGGAGCTGTTTTTT
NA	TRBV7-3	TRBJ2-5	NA	CASSLTHGETQYF	TGTGCCAGCAGCTTAACCCACGGAGAGACCCAGTACTTC
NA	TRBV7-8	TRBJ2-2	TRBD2	CASSLVVSGSTGELFF	TGTGCCAGCAGCTTAGTGGTTAGCGGGAGCACCGGGGAGCTGTTTTTT
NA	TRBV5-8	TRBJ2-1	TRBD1	CASDGTGVYNEQFF	TGTGCCAGCGATGGGACAGGGGTTTACAATGAGCAGTTCTTC
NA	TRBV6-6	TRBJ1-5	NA	CASSLDRNQPQHF	TGTGCCAGCAGTTTGGACAGAAATCAGCCCCAGCATTTT
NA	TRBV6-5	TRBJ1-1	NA	CASSNGGLNTEAFF	TGTGCCAGCAGTAACGGGGGGCTCAACACTGAAGCTTTCTTT
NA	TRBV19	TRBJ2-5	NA	CASSIGGEETQYF	TGTGCCAGTAGTATAGGCGGGGAAGAGACCCAGTACTTC
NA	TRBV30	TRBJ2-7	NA	CAWSKTGRSYEQYF	TGTGCCTGGAGTAAGACAGGGAGGTCCTACGAGCAGTACTTC
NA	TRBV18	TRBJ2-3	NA	CASSPPVYQLTDTQYF	TGTGCCAGCTCACCACCGGTCTATCAATTGACAGATACGCAGTATTTT
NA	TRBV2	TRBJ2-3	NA	CASSTLRTPGDTQYF	TGTGCCAGCAGTACTCTAAGGACCCCCGGAGATACGCAGTATTTT
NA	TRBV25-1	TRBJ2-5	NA	CASSEREETQYF	TGTGCCAGCAGTGAGAGGGAGGAGACCCAGTACTTC
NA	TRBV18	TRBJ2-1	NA	CASSPRTQEQFF	TGTGCCAGCTCACCACGGACACAGGAGCAGTTCTTC
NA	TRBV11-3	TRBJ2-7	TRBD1	CASSQQGVGEQYF	TGTGCCAGCAGCCAACAGGGGGTAGGCGAGCAGTACTTC
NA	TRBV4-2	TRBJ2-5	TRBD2	CASSHTSGSRETQYF	TGTGCCAGCAGCCATACTAGCGGGAGTAGGGAGACCCAGTACTTC
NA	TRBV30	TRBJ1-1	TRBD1	CAWRGGQGGWGTEAFF	TGTGCCTGGAGGGGTGGACAGGGTGGTTGGGGCACTGAAGCTTTCTTT
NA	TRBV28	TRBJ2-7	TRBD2	CASSPGTSAGRQYF	TGTGCCAGCAGTCCCGGGACTAGCGCAGGTCGGCAGTACTTC
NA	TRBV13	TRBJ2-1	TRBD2	CASSLGRGTSLFNEQFF	TGTGCCAGCAGCTTAGGCCGCGGGACTAGCCTTTTCAATGAGCAGTTCTTC